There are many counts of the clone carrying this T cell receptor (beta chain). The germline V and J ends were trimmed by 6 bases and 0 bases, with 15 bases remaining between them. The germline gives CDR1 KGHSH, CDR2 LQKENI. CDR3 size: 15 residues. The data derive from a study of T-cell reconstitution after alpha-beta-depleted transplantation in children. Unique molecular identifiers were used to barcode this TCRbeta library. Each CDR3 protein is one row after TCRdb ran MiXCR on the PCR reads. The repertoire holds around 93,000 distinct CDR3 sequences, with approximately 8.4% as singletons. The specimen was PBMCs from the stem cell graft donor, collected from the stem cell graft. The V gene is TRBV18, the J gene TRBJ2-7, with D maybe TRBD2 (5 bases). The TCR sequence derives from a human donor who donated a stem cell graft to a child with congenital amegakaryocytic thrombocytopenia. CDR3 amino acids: CASSSPGEGSYEQYF. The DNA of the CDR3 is TGTGCCAGCTCCTCACCGGGTGAGGGCTCCTACGAGCAGTACTTC.